This TCR beta chain was observed in a study of blood T cell repertoires in COVID-19. Deletions cut 7 bases from V and 5 bases from J, with 15 bases between. Germline values: CDR1 MNHEY, CDR2 SVGAGI. The CDR3 loop spans 13 amino acids. Some clones are missing from TCRdb's copy, which holds only in-frame ones; the method was immunoSEQ multiplex PCR. The repertoire has 300,000 to 400,000 clones, around 84% of them found once; the top ten carry over 1.5%. This TCR came from a woman aged 25 to 45 who had been exposed to COVID-19. Specimen: PBMCs or T cells enriched from blood (not recorded which). V gene TRBV6-5 combines with J gene TRBJ2-7; D unresolved. Here the CDR3 DNA reads TGTGCCAGCACCTCACAGAGTCGAGACGAGCAGTACTTC. Translating gives CASTSQSRDEQYF.